The 5 T cell receptor beta chains below come from one sample, sequenced in a study of shared clonotypes between healthy human individuals. Using immunoSEQ multiplex PCR, the repertoire was profiled, and TCRdb retains in-frame clones only, with some absent. The sample carries approximately 1,500,000 clones, about 96% recorded once. Sequencing used naive CD4+ T cells sorted from blood. This sample's subset: CD45RA+ positively selected. These receptors were taken from a man aged 25-40 years in good health.

To note about this clone: Within the sample, other DNA sequences also encode this same CDR3. The chain carries TRBV28 and TRBJ1-5; D is unresolved. The CDR3 is 13 amino acids. The germline gives CDR1 MDHEN, CDR2 SYDVKM. V lost 4 bases and J lost 4, with 8 bases in between. The CDR3 spells CASSWGSNQPQHF. The CDR3 coding sequence is TGTGCCAGCAGTTGGGGATCAAATCAGCCCCAGCATTTT. Drawing the rest from reference TRBV28 and TRBJ1-5, the complete variable domain is DVKVTQSSRYLVKRTGEKVFLECVQDMDHENMFWYRQDPGLGLRLIYFSYDVKMKEKGDIPEGYSVSREKKERFSLILESASTNQTSMYLCASSWGSNQPQHFGDGTRLSIL.

Worth noting for this clone: Other nucleotide sequences from this sample produce the same CDR3. V is TRBV9 and J is TRBJ1-5; D remains ambiguous. Per the germline V gene, CDR1 is SGDLS and CDR2 is YYNGEE. Trimming pared 0 bases from V and 0 bases from J, leaving 7 bases between. The CDR3 consists of 15 residues. The CDR3 here is CASSVDAYSNQPQHF. The CDR3 nucleotides read TGTGCCAGCAGCGTAGATGCCTATAGCAATCAGCCCCAGCATTTT.

The chain joins TRBV10-1 to TRBJ2-1; TRBD2 matches 7 bases. The CDR3 has 16 amino acids. CDR1 WNHNN and CDR2 SYGVQD come from the germline V gene (reference sequence). The V gene end was trimmed by 0 bases and the J gene end by 10 bases; junction bases not matched to a gene: 12. CDR3 in amino acids: CASSESWGGSAAEQFF. The DNA for the CDR3 is TGCGCCAGCAGTGAGTCGTGGGGGGGGAGCGCGGCCGAGCAGTTCTTC.

The V call is TRBV7-8, the J call TRBJ1-5; 8 bases line up with TRBD1. V shed 5 bases, J shed 7 bases, and the junction held 13 bases outside the gene matches. The germline CDR1 and CDR2 sequences are SGHVS and FQNEAQ. This CDR3 has 16 amino acids. Here the CDR3 reads CASSPPPRTGRQPQHF. The CDR3 nucleotides are TGTGCCAGCAGCCCTCCCCCCAGGACAGGGAGACAGCCCCAGCATTTT.

The chain employs TRBV7-3 and TRBJ2-2; the D is unclear. V was trimmed by 2 bases and J by 7 bases, leaving 8 bases between them. The CDR3 totals 13 residues. The V gene's germline CDR1 is SGHTA and CDR2 FQGTGA. The chain's CDR3 is CASSLVIGGELFF. The CDR3 coding sequence is TGTGCCAGCAGCTTAGTCATCGGCGGGGAGCTGTTTTTT.